These 31 T cell receptor beta chains were all obtained from the same sample, sequenced in a study of blood T cells in healthy people across ages. A J-beta primer mix and a sample-barcoded 5' primer were used in a second PCR of roughly 6 to 11 cycles. One entry per CDR3 protein results from TCRdb running MiXCR on the 5' RACE reads. The repertoire holds approximately 800,000 distinct CDR3 sequences, with 46% as singletons. The sample consisted of blood. Receptor source: a man at least 80 years old in good health.

This clonotype was observed a few times. V and J are TRBV27 and TRBJ2-5; 9 bases are a match to TRBD2. Per the germline V gene, CDR1 is MNHEY and CDR2 is SMNVEV (reference sequence). The length of the CDR3 is 15 residues. V shed 5 bases, J shed 3 bases, and the junction held 7 bases outside the gene matches. In DNA, the CDR3 is TGTGCCAGCAGTCTTTGGGGACTAGCTGAAGAGACCCAGTACTTC. It encodes CASSLWGLAEETQYF.

The chain links TRBV5-1 to TRBJ2-1; 13 nucleotides align to TRBD2. This CDR3 is built from 17 residues. Per germline, CDR1 SGHRS and CDR2 YFSETQ. V lost 2 bases and J lost 1; bases outside the gene matches: 3. In DNA form, the CDR3 reads TGCGCCAGCAGCTTTGGGACTAGCGGGGAATCCTACAATGAGCAGTTCTTC. Its protein product is CASSFGTSGESYNEQFF.

The chain joins TRBV2 to TRBJ2-1; 8 bases align to TRBD2. V gave up 1 base and J gave up 2 bases; unmatched junction bases: 4. Germline V gene lookup returns CDR1 SNHLY and CDR2 FYNNEI. This CDR3 is 16 amino acids long. CDR3 sequence reads: CASSEELAATYNEQFF. The CDR3 DNA follows: TGTGCCAGCAGTGAAGAACTAGCGGCCACCTACAATGAGCAGTTCTTC. Filled out from reference TRBV2 and TRBJ2-1, the complete variable domain reads EPEVTQTPSHQVTQMGQEVILRCVPISNHLYFYWYRQILGQKVEFLVSFYNNEISEKSEIFDDQFSVERPDGSNFTLKIRSTKLEDSAMYFCASSEELAATYNEQFFGPGTRLTVL.

The chain carries TRBV29-1 and TRBJ2-7, with 10 bases fitting TRBD2. Trimming removed 7 bases from V and 6 bases from J; junction bases left unmatched: 9. Looked up from germline, CDR1 is SQVTM and CDR2 is ANQGSEA. This CDR3 is built from 13 residues. Written as DNA, the CDR3 is TGCAGCGCCGCACTAGCGGGAAGGGGCGAGCAGTACTTC. This encodes CSAALAGRGEQYF.

V usage is TRBV20-1 and J usage is TRBJ2-7; possibly TRBD2 for D (5 bases). Trimming left V 2 bases short and J 2 bases short, with 13 bases between. The length of the CDR3 is 14 residues. Germline V lookup: CDR1 DFQATT, CDR2 SNEGSKA (reference sequence). Here the CDR3 DNA reads TGCAGTGCTAGATTTAACAGCGGAACCTACGAGCAGTACTTC. Its protein product is CSARFNSGTYEQYF.

The rearrangement uses TRBV4-2 and TRBJ2-7; D ambiguous. Germline CDR1 and CDR2: LGHNA and YNFKEQ. This CDR3 has 14 residues. Between the trimmed V and J ends, which lost 4 bases and 6 bases, there was a span of 16 bases. This CDR3 is CASSLYGPPSEQYF. CDR3 nucleotides: TGTGCCAGCAGCCTATACGGCCCCCCTTCCGAGCAGTACTTC.

This clonotype was counted a few times. The chain carries TRBV4-3 and TRBJ1-6; TRBD1 might be the D (5 bases). The V end lost 5 bases, the J end lost 12 bases, and 17 bases lay between the germline ends. This CDR3 spans 14 amino acids. Germline loops: CDR1 LGHNA, CDR2 YSLEER. This CDR3 is CASSIQRVGQPLHF. The CDR3 nucleotides are TGCGCCAGCAGCATCCAGAGGGTAGGACAACCCCTCCACTTT.

This clonotype was picked up a small number of times. The rearrangement joins TRBV11-2 to TRBJ2-5; possibly TRBD1 for D (6 bases). This CDR3 has 14 residues. V gave up 0 bases and J gave up 2 bases, with 7 bases separating them. Germline values: CDR1 SGHAT, CDR2 FQNNGV. CDR3 protein: CASSLDGQQETQYF. The CDR3 nucleotides read TGTGCCAGCAGCTTAGACGGACAGCAAGAGACCCAGTACTTC.

The gene calls are TRBV25-1 and TRBJ2-7; D is possibly TRBD1 or TRBD2 (5 bases each). With 1 base removed from V and 7 bases from J, the gap between germline ends came to 11 bases. Per germline, CDR1 MGHDK and CDR2 SYGVNS. The CDR3 covers 13 residues. CDR3 amino acids: CASSESGTWEQYF. DNA for the CDR3: TGTGCCAGCAGTGAATCGGGGACGTGGGAGCAGTACTTC.

The CDR3 coding sequence is TGTGCCACCAGCAGGGAAAGGGTGTGGGAAAAACTGTTTTTT. Translation: CATSRERVWEKLFF. The gene calls are TRBV15 and TRBJ1-4; no clear D. Germline V gives CDR1 LNHNV, CDR2 YYDKDF (reference sequence). V lost 3 bases and J 8 bases, leaving 13 bases between the germline ends. The length of the CDR3 is 14 residues.

The rearrangement uses TRBV30 and TRBJ2-3; no definite D call. Trimming removed 0 bases from V and 8 bases from J, with 12 bases in between. Germline CDR1 and CDR2: GTSNPN and SVGIG (reference sequence). This CDR3 comprises 13 residues. CDR3 in amino acids: CAWSVLGSGTQYF. For the CDR3, the DNA is TGTGCCTGGAGTGTACTGGGCTCGGGTACGCAGTATTTT.

This clonotype was counted many times. The CDR3 bases are TGTGCCAGCACCAGACAGTCGGGGGCTAATTCACCCCTCCACTTT. This sequence encodes CASTRQSGANSPLHF. The V call is TRBV27, the J call TRBJ1-6, with D maybe TRBD1 (6 bases). This CDR3 is 15 amino acids long. Germline loops: CDR1 MNHEY, CDR2 SMNVEV (reference sequence). The V and J ends lost 7 bases and 6 bases respectively, with 16 bases between them.

The gene calls are TRBV29-1 and TRBJ2-3, with D unclear. This CDR3 contains 12 residues. With 6 bases removed from V and 1 base from J, the gap between germline ends came to 8 bases. Germline V gives CDR1 SQVTM, CDR2 ANQGSEA. In nucleotides, the CDR3 is TGCAGCGTCGTGGCCCGCACAGATACGCAGTATTTT. It translates to CSVVARTDTQYF.

The rearrangement links TRBV6-6 to TRBJ2-5, with a tentative D call TRBD2 (5 bases). The CDR3 extends over 14 amino acids. Between the trimmed V and J ends, which lost 2 bases and 4 bases, there was a span of 11 bases. Germline loops: CDR1 MNHNY, CDR2 SVGAGI (reference sequence). The DNA of the CDR3 is TGTGCCAGCAGTTACCCGGACTCTACAGAGACCCAGTACTTC. Amino acids: CASSYPDSTETQYF.

This clonotype was counted a few times. This chain links TRBV29-1 with TRBJ2-1; D might be TRBD1 or TRBD2, each matching 6 bases. V lost 7 bases to trimming and J lost 4 bases, with 20 bases between them. In germline, CDR1 is SQVTM, CDR2 ANQGSEA. CDR3 size: 15 residues. The CDR3 region is CSGGEGGMVYNEQFF. CDR3 nucleotides: TGCAGCGGGGGGGAAGGGGGAATGGTTTACAATGAGCAGTTCTTC.

This clonotype was found many times. The chain is built from TRBV7-2 and TRBJ2-7; tentative D call: TRBD1 (6 bases). Germline V gives CDR1 SGHTA, CDR2 FQGNSA. V shed 5 bases and J shed 0 bases, with 14 bases lying between them. CDR3 length: 15 amino acids. DNA for the CDR3: TGTGCCAGCAGCCCCTCAGGGGCCTCCTCCTACGAGCAGTACTTC. Protein: CASSPSGASSYEQYF.

This sequence joins TRBV29-1 and TRBJ2-1, with TRBD2 matching 7 bases. Germline trimming cut 8 bases from V and 9 bases from J; bases unmatched to any gene: 7. Germline V gene sequence: CDR1 SQVTM, CDR2 ANQGSEA. This CDR3 is built from 11 residues. This chain's CDR3 is CSPLTGGEQFF. DNA for the CDR3: TGCAGCCCCCTAACGGGGGGTGAGCAGTTCTTC.

This chain uses TRBV4-1 with TRBJ2-5, with TRBD2 identical over 11 bases. The J call may be in error: the DNA end matches TRBJ2-7 better. The germline V gene encodes CDR1 MGHRA and CDR2 YSYEKL. This CDR3 is built from 15 residues. The CDR3 nucleotides are TGCGCCAGCAGCCAAGCGACTAGCGGGGCCTACGAGCAGTACTTC. This encodes CASSQATSGAYEQYF.

This sequence joins TRBV27 and TRBJ2-7; no reliable D call. V was trimmed by 6 bases and J by 7 bases, leaving 16 bases between them. CDR1 and CDR2 (germline): MNHEY, SMNVEV (reference sequence). The CDR3 is made up of 13 amino acids. This CDR3 is CASRGLYYNEQYF. CDR3 DNA sequence: TGTGCCAGCAGAGGTCTCTACTACAATGAGCAGTACTTC.

The V call is TRBV20-1, the J call TRBJ1-5; D ambiguous. V was clipped by 3 bases and J by 5 bases, with 11 bases between them. CDR1 DFQATT and CDR2 SNEGSKA come from the germline V gene (reference sequence). The CDR3 runs to 13 residues. The CDR3 here is CSASGRDDQPQHF. The CDR3 nucleotides read TGCAGTGCTAGCGGTAGGGATGATCAGCCCCAGCATTTT.

The rearrangement links TRBV20-1 to TRBJ2-1, with D maybe TRBD1 (6 bases). Trimming pared 6 bases from V and 9 bases from J, leaving 12 bases between. The germline CDR1 and CDR2 sequences are DFQATT and SNEGSKA (reference sequence). The CDR3 contains 11 residues. In DNA form, the CDR3 reads TGCAGTGCCTCAGGACAGCCTGAGCAGTTCTTC. This translates into CSASGQPEQFF.

This clonotype was seen a handful of times. The chain couples TRBV27 to TRBJ2-1; 14 nucleotides match TRBD2. The CDR3 extends over 17 amino acids. V shed 7 bases and J 2 bases; nucleotides not matched to a gene: 7. Germline V gene data show CDR1 as MNHEY and CDR2 as SMNVEV (reference sequence). The CDR3 here is CASTLTSGRVTYNEQFF. CDR3 bases: TGTGCCAGCACCTTGACTAGCGGGAGGGTAACCTACAATGAGCAGTTCTTC.

The V gene is TRBV20-1, the J gene TRBJ1-1, with a weak D call TRBD1 (5 bases). The germline gives CDR1 DFQATT, CDR2 SNEGSKA (reference sequence). Trimming removed 1 base at V and 1 base at J, with 13 bases between. The CDR3 covers 15 residues. The CDR3, as DNA: TGCAGTGCTAGAGCGTTAGCTCAGGGGAACACTGAAGCTTTCTTT. Translation: CSARALAQGNTEAFF.

V gene TRBV12-3 or TRBV12-4 combines with J gene TRBJ2-7; no clear D. This CDR3 contains 15 residues. The V end was cut by 0 bases, the J end by 3 bases, with 12 bases between. CDR3 protein: CASSLAGFKNYEQYF. The CDR3 coding sequence is TGTGCCAGCAGTTTAGCGGGTTTTAAGAACTACGAGCAGTACTTC.

This clonotype was seen ten or more times. The chain uses TRBV7-2 and TRBJ2-2; TRBD2 might be the D (6 bases). CDR1 is SGHTA, CDR2 FQGNSA, per germline. Deletions cut 5 bases from V and 0 bases from J, with 10 bases between. The CDR3 is 15 amino acids. CDR3: CASSRGGSNTGELFF. The DNA for the CDR3 is TGTGCCAGCAGCCGGGGAGGATCGAACACCGGGGAGCTGTTTTTT.

The table lists this clonotype with a few counts. The V and J genes are TRBV5-1 and TRBJ2-7; D ambiguous. Germline assignment: CDR1 SGHRS and CDR2 YFSETQ. Trimming took 0 bases from V and 5 from J, leaving 9 bases between them. This CDR3 has 13 residues. DNA of the CDR3: TGCGCCAGCAGCTTGGCCCAACGCAACGAGCAGTACTTC. Translating it yields CASSLAQRNEQYF.

CDR3 nucleotide sequence: TGCGCCAGCAGCCAAGGGGGAGGACTAGCAAAGACAGATACGCAGTATTTT. Translated: CASSQGGGLAKTDTQYF. The chain combines TRBV4-3 with TRBJ2-3; 8 bases are a match to TRBD2. After removal of 1 base from V and 3 bases from J, the junction contained 9 bases not matched to a gene. The V gene's germline CDR1 is LGHNA and CDR2 YSLEER. This CDR3 comprises 17 residues.

About this clonotype: This may arise from a read error, as a much more abundant clone is one base away. The chain employs TRBV4-2 and TRBJ2-5, with D tentatively TRBD2 (6 bases). The CDR3 extends over 15 amino acids. Germline lookup yields CDR1 LGHNA and CDR2 YNFKEQ. Trimming shortened V by 0 bases and J by 4 bases, and 12 bases separated the two germline ends. CDR3 bases: TGTGCCAGCAGCCAAGAGCTACCAGCGGGAGAGACCCAGTACTTC. Amino acid sequence: CASSQELPAGETQYF.

There are a few counts of this clonotype. This CDR3 is CASSQDTETQYF. CDR3 nucleotide sequence: TGTGCCAGCAGCCAAGATACTGAGACCCAGTACTTC. This chain joins TRBV4-2 and TRBJ2-5; D call uncertain. Trimming removed 0 bases at V and 5 bases at J, with 4 bases between. From germline, CDR1 is LGHNA and CDR2 YNFKEQ. The CDR3 has 12 amino acids.

The rearrangement uses TRBV7-9 and TRBJ1-5; possible D gene TRBD1, 6 bases. Germline CDR1 reads SEHNR; CDR2 reads FQNEAQ (reference sequence). V lost 4 bases and J lost 2, with 12 bases in between. This CDR3 is 15 amino acids long. CDR3 DNA: TGTGCCAGCAGCTCACAGGGTGTCCGCAATCAGCCCCAGCATTTT. This gives the protein CASSSQGVRNQPQHF.

This clonotype was counted at least ten times. The chain carries TRBV30 and TRBJ1-1, with a weak D call TRBD1 (5 bases). The CDR3 is 14 residues long. CDR1 and CDR2 (germline): GTSNPN, SVGIG (reference sequence). The V and J ends lost 2 bases and 7 bases respectively, with 17 bases between them. The CDR3 DNA reads as TGTGCCTGGAGTTTAGGGACCTTGAGCCGTGAAGCTTTCTTT. Protein: CAWSLGTLSREAFF. Together with reference TRBV30 and TRBJ1-1, the CDR3 gives the full variable domain: SQTIHQWPATLVQPVGSPLSLECTVEGTSNPNLYWYRQAAGRGLQLLFYSVGIGQISSEVPQNLSASRPQDRQFILSSKKLLLSDSGFYLCAWSLGTLSREAFFGQGTRLTVV.